The rows below give T cell receptor beta chains drawn from one sample of a study of T-cell memory formation after mild COVID-19. In TCRdb, the 5' RACE reads were re-called with MiXCR into one record per CDR3 protein. The data show approximately 290,000 distinct CDR3 sequences, just under 20% seen once. The sequencing input was PBMCs or a T cell subset sorted from them (not recorded which). The receptors stem from a young man who had mild COVID-19 (a few samples of this study predate the infection). Cell type and time point are not known. The CDR3 runs from the conserved cysteine through the conserved F or W.

cdr3_aa: CATSRDSWGSKNIQYF; cdr3_length: 16; v_call: TRBV15
cdr3_aa: CASSPTGDLLKLFF; cdr3_length: 14; v_call: TRBV12-3/TRBV12-4
cdr3_aa: CASSPLGPGNEQFF; cdr3_length: 14; v_call: TRBV12-3/TRBV12-4
cdr3_aa: CASRLAGPLNEQFF; cdr3_length: 14; v_call: TRBV12-3/TRBV12-4
cdr3_aa: CASSPTGARDTQYF; cdr3_length: 14; v_call: TRBV7-2
cdr3_aa: CASRAAGFEEKLFF; cdr3_length: 14; v_call: TRBV12-3/TRBV12-4
cdr3_aa: CASSPGAGNSPLHF; cdr3_length: 14; v_call: TRBV5-1
cdr3_aa: CASSGCNTEAFF; cdr3_length: 12; v_call: TRBV12-3/TRBV12-4
cdr3_aa: CSARDASGGNQPQHF; cdr3_length: 15; v_call: TRBV20-1
cdr3_aa: CASSLGGPAGGFRETQYF; cdr3_length: 18; v_call: TRBV7-6
cdr3_aa: CASSLGDRPNQPQHF; cdr3_length: 15; v_call: TRBV5-4
cdr3_aa: CASTPISIDNEQFF; cdr3_length: 14; v_call: TRBV5-1
cdr3_aa: CATSTGTATGELFF; cdr3_length: 14; v_call: TRBV15
cdr3_aa: CASSHSGELFF; cdr3_length: 11; v_call: TRBV14
cdr3_aa: CSADRQGHYNEQFF; cdr3_length: 14; v_call: TRBV20-1
cdr3_aa: CASSLAGRSEAFF; cdr3_length: 13; v_call: TRBV5-1
cdr3_aa: CSARGGAKTQYF; cdr3_length: 12; v_call: TRBV20-1
cdr3_aa: CASGLQREYTGELFF; cdr3_length: 15; v_call: TRBV28
cdr3_aa: CASSLEPQNTEAFF; cdr3_length: 14; v_call: TRBV5-1
cdr3_aa: CASSRGPSLLGEKLFF; cdr3_length: 16; v_call: TRBV11-2
cdr3_aa: CASSRGFTVSNQPQHF; cdr3_length: 16; v_call: TRBV4-1
cdr3_aa: CASSYSNGDTEKLFF; cdr3_length: 15; v_call: TRBV6-5
cdr3_aa: CSASWWQGPDTQYF; cdr3_length: 14; v_call: TRBV20-1
cdr3_aa: CASSPLGRVDTEAFF; cdr3_length: 15; v_call: TRBV18
cdr3_aa: CASTLLGALLLTF; cdr3_length: 13; v_call: TRBV6-2/TRBV6-3
cdr3_aa: CATSRNLGAFTPLHF; cdr3_length: 15; v_call: TRBV15
cdr3_aa: CASSLTGSGAGANVLTF; cdr3_length: 17; v_call: TRBV5-1
cdr3_aa: CASSWGQLDGELFF; cdr3_length: 14; v_call: TRBV12-3/TRBV12-4
cdr3_aa: CACQRDGYTF; cdr3_length: 10; v_call: TRBV30
cdr3_aa: CASSSGTAVVEYF; cdr3_length: 13; v_call: TRBV28
cdr3_aa: CASSATGSSYNSPLHF; cdr3_length: 16; v_call: TRBV5-6
cdr3_aa: CASSLGQRNQPQHF; cdr3_length: 14; v_call: TRBV12-3/TRBV12-4
cdr3_aa: CASSIIDRITGGANVLTF; cdr3_length: 18; v_call: TRBV19
cdr3_aa: CAWSVMGTGNPQYF; cdr3_length: 14; v_call: TRBV30
cdr3_aa: CASSYGPRDYGYTF; cdr3_length: 14; v_call: TRBV6-5
cdr3_aa: CASSPLGVRYNEQFF; cdr3_length: 15; v_call: TRBV7-9
cdr3_aa: CASSLEGGVLYEQFF; cdr3_length: 15; v_call: TRBV5-1
cdr3_aa: CASGSGGMETQYF; cdr3_length: 13; v_call: TRBV7-9
cdr3_aa: CASSQGRTDEQYF; cdr3_length: 13; v_call: TRBV4-1
cdr3_aa: CASSALRETQYF; cdr3_length: 12; v_call: TRBV2
cdr3_aa: CASSQAIGYGYTF; cdr3_length: 13; v_call: TRBV4-3
cdr3_aa: CASSFPGSTDTQYF; cdr3_length: 14; v_call: TRBV7-2
cdr3_aa: CASSITGYQPQHF; cdr3_length: 13; v_call: TRBV6-6
cdr3_aa: CASSYVSGFPDTQYF; cdr3_length: 15; v_call: TRBV6-5
cdr3_aa: CASSLVGQLETQYF; cdr3_length: 14; v_call: TRBV5-1
cdr3_aa: CSVERGRGRTDTQYF; cdr3_length: 15; v_call: TRBV29-1
cdr3_aa: CASNDPASGGHPAYEQYF; cdr3_length: 18; v_call: TRBV6-1
cdr3_aa: CASSAGAGQNTQYF; cdr3_length: 14; v_call: TRBV6-4
cdr3_aa: CASSPRGPTDTQYF; cdr3_length: 14; v_call: TRBV3-1
cdr3_aa: CASSGGKWVQETQYF; cdr3_length: 15; v_call: TRBV27
cdr3_aa: CAITSGDRYGYTF; cdr3_length: 13; v_call: TRBV10-3
cdr3_aa: CASREGGANNYGYTF; cdr3_length: 15; v_call: TRBV5-1
cdr3_aa: CASSENDRVDYMNTEAFF; cdr3_length: 18; v_call: TRBV6-1
cdr3_aa: CASSFGLAGTEQYF; cdr3_length: 14; v_call: TRBV6-2/TRBV6-3
cdr3_aa: CASTQNTEAFF; cdr3_length: 11; v_call: TRBV2